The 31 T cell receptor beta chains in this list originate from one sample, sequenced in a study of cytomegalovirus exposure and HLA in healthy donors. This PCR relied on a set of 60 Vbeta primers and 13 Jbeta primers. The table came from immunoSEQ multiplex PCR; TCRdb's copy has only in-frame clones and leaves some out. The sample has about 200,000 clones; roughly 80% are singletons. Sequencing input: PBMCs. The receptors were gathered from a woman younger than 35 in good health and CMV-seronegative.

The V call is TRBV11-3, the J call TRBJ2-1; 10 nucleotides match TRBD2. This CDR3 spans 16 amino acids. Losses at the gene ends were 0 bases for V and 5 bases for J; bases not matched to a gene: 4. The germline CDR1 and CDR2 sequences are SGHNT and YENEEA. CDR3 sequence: CASSLDGLAENNEQFF. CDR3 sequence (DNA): TGTGCCAGCAGCTTAGATGGACTAGCGGAAAACAATGAGCAGTTCTTC. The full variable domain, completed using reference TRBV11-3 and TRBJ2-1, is EAGVVQSPRYKIIEKKQPVAFWCNPISGHNTLYWYLQNLGQGPELLIRYENEEAVDDSQLPKDRFSAERLKGVDSTLKIQPAELGDSAVYLCASSLDGLAENNEQFFGPGTRLTVL.

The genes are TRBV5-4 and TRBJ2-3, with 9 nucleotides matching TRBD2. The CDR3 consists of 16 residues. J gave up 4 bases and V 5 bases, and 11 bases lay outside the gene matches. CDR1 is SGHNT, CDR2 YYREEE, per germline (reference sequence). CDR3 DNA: TGTGCCAGCAGTCCTCCTGGCGGGAGGGTCCCAGATACGCAGTATTTT. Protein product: CASSPPGGRVPDTQYF.

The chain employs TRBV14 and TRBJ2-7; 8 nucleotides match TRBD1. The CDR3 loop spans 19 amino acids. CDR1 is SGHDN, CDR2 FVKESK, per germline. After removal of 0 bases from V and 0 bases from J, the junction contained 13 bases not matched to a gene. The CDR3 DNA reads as TGTGCCAGCAGCCAAGAACCGGGACAGGATTTCAGGGGCTCCTACGAGCAGTACTTC. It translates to CASSQEPGQDFRGSYEQYF.

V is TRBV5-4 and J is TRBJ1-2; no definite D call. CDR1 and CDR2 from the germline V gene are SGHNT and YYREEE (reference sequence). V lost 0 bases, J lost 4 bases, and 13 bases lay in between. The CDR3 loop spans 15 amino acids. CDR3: CASSLGTAAGYGYTF. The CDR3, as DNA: TGTGCCAGCAGCTTGGGTACGGCCGCAGGCTATGGCTACACCTTC.

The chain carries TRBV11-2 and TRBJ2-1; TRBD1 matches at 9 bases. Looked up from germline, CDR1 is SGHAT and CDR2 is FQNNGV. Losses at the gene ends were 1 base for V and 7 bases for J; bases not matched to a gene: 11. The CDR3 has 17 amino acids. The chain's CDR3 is CASSLVVYGTGRNEQFF. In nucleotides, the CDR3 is TGTGCCAGCAGCTTAGTGGTTTACGGGACAGGGAGGAATGAGCAGTTCTTC.

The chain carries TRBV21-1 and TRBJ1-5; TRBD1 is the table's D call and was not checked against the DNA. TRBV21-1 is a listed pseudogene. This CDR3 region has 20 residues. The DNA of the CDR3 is TGTGCCAGCAGCAAAGGCGTGGATATGCAATCAGGGGGATCGGAACAGCCCCAGCATTTT. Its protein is CASSKGVDMQSGGSEQPQHF.

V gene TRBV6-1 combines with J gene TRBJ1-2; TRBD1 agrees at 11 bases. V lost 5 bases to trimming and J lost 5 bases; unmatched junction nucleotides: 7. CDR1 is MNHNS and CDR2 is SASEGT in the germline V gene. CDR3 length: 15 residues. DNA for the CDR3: TGTGCCAGCAGTTCGGCCGGGACAGGGGGTTATGGCTACACCTTC. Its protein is CASSSAGTGGYGYTF.

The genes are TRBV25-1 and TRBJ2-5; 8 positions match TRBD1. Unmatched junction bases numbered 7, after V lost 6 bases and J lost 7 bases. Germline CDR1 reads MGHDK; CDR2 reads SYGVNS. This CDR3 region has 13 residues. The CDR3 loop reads CASSDGQGPTQYF. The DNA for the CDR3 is TGTGCCAGCAGCGACGGACAGGGCCCGACCCAGTACTTC.

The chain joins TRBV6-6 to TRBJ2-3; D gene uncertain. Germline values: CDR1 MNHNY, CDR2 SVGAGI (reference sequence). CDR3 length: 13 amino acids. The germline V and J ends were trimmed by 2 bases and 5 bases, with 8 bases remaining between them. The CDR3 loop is CASSYRVIDTQYF. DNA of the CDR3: TGTGCCAGCAGTTACCGGGTCATAGATACGCAGTATTTT.

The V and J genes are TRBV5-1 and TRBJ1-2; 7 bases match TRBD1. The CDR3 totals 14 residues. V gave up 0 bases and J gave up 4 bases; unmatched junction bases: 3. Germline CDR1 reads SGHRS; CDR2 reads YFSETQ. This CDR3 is CASSLAGQSYGYTF. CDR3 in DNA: TGCGCCAGCAGCTTGGCGGGACAGAGCTATGGCTACACCTTC.

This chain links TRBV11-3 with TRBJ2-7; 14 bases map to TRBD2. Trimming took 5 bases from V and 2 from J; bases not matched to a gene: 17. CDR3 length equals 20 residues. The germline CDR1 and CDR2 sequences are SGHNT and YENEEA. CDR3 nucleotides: TGTGCCAGCAGCCCTTTCACGGGACTAGCGGGAGTCTCAACCCCCTACGAGCAGTACGTC. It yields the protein CASSPFTGLAGVSTPYEQYV.

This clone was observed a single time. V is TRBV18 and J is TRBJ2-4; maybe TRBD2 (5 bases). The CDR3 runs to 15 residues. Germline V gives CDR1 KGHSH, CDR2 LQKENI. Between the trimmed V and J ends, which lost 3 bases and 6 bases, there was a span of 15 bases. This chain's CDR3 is CASSPAQWERNIQYF. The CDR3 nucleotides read TGTGCCAGCTCACCTGCCCAGTGGGAGCGAAACATTCAGTACTTC.

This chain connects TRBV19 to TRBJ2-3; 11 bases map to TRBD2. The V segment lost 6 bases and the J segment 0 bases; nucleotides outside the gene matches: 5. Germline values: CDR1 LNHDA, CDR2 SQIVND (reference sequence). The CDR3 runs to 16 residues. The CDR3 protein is CASRSGLAGSTDTQYF. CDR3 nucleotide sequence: TGTGCCAGTAGGAGCGGACTAGCGGGTAGCACAGATACGCAGTATTTT.

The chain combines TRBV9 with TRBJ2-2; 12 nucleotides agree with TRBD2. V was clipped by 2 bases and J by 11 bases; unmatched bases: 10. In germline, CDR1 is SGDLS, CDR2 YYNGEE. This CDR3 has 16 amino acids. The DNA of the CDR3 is TGTGCCAGCAGCGTCGATACATCTAGCGGGAGGGACGAGCTGTTTTTT. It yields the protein CASSVDTSSGRDELFF.

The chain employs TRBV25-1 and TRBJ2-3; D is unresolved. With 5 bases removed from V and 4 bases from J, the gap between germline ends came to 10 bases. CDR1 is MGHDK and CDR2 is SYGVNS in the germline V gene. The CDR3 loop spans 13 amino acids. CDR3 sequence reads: CASSPGLADTQYF. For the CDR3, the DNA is TGTGCCAGCAGTCCAGGTTTAGCAGATACGCAGTATTTT.

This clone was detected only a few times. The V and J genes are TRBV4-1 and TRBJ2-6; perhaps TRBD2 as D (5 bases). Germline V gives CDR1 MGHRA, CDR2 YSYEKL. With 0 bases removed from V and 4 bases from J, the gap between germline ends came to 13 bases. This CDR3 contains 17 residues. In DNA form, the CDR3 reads TGCGCCAGCAGCCAAGAGCTGGGCAGAGGGGGGGCCAACGTCCTGACTTTC. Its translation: CASSQELGRGGANVLTF.

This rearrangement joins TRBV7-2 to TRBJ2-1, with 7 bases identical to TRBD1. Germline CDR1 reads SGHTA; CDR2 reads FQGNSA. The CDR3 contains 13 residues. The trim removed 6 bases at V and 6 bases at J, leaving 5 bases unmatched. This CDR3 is CASRPNRGNEQFF. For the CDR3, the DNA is TGTGCCAGCAGACCAAACAGGGGCAATGAGCAGTTCTTC.

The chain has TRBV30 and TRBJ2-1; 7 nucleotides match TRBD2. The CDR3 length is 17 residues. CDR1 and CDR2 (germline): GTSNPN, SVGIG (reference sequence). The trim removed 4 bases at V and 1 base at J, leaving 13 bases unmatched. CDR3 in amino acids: CAWTRGWTSTSYNEQFF. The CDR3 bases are TGTGCCTGGACCCGGGGGTGGACTAGTACATCCTACAATGAGCAGTTCTTC.

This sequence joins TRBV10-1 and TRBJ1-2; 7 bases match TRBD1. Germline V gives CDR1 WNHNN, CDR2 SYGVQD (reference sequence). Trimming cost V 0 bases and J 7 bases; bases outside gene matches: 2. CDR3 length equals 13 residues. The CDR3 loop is CASSESGGSGYTF. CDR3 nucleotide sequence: TGCGCCAGCAGTGAGTCAGGGGGCTCTGGCTACACCTTC.

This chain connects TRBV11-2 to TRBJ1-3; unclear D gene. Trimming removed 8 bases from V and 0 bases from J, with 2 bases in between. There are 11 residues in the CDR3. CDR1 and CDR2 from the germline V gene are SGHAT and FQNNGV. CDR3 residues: CASLSGNTIYF. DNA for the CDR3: TGTGCCAGCCTCTCTGGAAACACCATATATTTT.

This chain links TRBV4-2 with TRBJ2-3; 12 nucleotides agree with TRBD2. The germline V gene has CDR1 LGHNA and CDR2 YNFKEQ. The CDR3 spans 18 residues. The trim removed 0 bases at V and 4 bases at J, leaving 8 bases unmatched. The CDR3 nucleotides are TGTGCCAGCAGCCAAGATGCGGCTAGCGGGAGGGGGGCAGATACGCAGTATTTT. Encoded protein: CASSQDAASGRGADTQYF.

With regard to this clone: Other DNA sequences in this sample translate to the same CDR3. The chain's CDR3 is CASSLPSGNTIYF. The CDR3 nucleotides are TGTGCCAGCAGCCTACCCTCCGGAAACACCATATATTTT. This chain links TRBV28 with TRBJ1-3; D remains ambiguous. CDR3 length: 13 residues. Germline V gene lookup returns CDR1 MDHEN and CDR2 SYDVKM. The V end was cut by 6 bases, the J end by 4 bases, with 10 bases between.

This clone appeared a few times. CDR3 region: CASSYRSGEQYV. The CDR3 nucleotides are TGTGCCAGCAGTTACAGGAGTGGAGAGCAGTACGTC. The chain links TRBV2 to TRBJ2-7; D may be TRBD1 (5 bases). The CDR3 covers 12 residues. Germline CDR1 and CDR2: SNHLY and FYNNEI. Trimming took off 5 bases at V and 7 bases at J, with 12 bases between the two ends.

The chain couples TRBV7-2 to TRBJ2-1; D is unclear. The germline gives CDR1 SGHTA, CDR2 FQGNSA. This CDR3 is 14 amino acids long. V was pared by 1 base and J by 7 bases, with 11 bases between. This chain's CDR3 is CASSLGGSVNEQFF. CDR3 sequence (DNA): TGTGCCAGCAGCTTAGGCGGTTCCGTAAATGAGCAGTTCTTC.

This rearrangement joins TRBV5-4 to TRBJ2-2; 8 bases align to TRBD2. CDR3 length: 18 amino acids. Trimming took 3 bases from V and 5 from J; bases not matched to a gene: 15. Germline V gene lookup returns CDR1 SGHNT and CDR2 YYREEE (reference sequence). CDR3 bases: TGTGCCAGCAGCTGGGGGCAAGGTACTAGCGGAACTACCGGGGAGCTGTTTTTT. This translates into CASSWGQGTSGTTGELFF.

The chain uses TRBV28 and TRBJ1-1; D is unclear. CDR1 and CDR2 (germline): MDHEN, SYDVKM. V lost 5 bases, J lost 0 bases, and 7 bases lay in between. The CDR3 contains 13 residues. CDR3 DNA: TGTGCCAGCAGTCTGAGGTTGAACACTGAAGCTTTCTTT. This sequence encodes CASSLRLNTEAFF.

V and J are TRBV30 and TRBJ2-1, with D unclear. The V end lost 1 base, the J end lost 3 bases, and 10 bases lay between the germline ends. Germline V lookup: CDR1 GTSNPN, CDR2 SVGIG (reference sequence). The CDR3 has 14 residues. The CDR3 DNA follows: TGTGCCTGGAGTGGGTCCTCCAGCTACAATGAGCAGTTCTTC. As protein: CAWSGSSSYNEQFF.

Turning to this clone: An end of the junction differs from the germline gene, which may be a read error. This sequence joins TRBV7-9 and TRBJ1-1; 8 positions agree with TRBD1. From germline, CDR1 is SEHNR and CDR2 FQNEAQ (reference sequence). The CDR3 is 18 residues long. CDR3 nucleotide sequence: TGTTCCAGCAGCTTAGGGTCCGGGACAGGCCTTTTGGGCACTGAAGCTTTCTTT. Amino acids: CSSSLGSGTGLLGTEAFF.

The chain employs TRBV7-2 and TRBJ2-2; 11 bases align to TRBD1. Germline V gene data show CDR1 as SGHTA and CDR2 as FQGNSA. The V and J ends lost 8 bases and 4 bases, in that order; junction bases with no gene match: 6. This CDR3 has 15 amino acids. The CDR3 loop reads CASCQGTGGTGELFF. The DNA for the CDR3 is TGTGCCAGCTGCCAGGGGACAGGGGGCACCGGGGAGCTGTTTTTT.

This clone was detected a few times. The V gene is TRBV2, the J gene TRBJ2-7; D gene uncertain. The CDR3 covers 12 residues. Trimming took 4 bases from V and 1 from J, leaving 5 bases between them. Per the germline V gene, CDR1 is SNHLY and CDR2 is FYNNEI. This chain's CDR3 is CASSGVSYEQYF. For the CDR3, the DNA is TGTGCCAGCAGTGGCGTATCCTACGAGCAGTACTTC. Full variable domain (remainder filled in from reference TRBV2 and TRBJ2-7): EPEVTQTPSHQVTQMGQEVILRCVPISNHLYFYWYRQILGQKVEFLVSFYNNEISEKSEIFDDQFSVERPDGSNFTLKIRSTKLEDSAMYFCASSGVSYEQYFGPGTRLTVT.

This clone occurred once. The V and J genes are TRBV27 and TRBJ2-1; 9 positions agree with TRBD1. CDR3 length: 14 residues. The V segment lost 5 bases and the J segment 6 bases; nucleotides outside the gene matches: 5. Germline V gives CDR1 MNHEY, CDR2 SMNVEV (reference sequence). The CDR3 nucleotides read TGTGCCAGCAGTCCGGGACAGGGTGGCAATGAGCAGTTCTTC. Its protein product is CASSPGQGGNEQFF.